This T cell receptor (beta chain) was sequenced during a study of blood T cell repertoires in COVID-19 (TCRdb year 2020). Looking at the study overall: Samples from collaborators originated in the United States, Italy and Spain and spanned both the acute and convalescent phases of COVID-19. The prospective study material was composed of cDNA or gDNA derived from T cells, B-cell-depleted T cells, or PBMCs. Deeply sampled blood TCRbeta repertoires from subjects exposed to, actively infected with, or recovered from COVID-19 were included in the dataset. The repertoires were made available in a free public database intended to serve as a resource for research on the immune response to SARS-CoV-2. The samples were drawn from the first 160 participants of the ongoing ImmuneRACE study and from 950 to 1,500 subjects provided by 6 global collaborators. Nearly every sample came with metadata listing a de-identified subject ID, COVID-19 status, age in years and sex. Where available, HLA class I and class II types were obtained from metadata supplied by the sample provider rather than from assay-based typing.

CDR1 and CDR2 are read off the germline V gene (reference sequence) as SEHNR and FQNEAQ. Including the terminal cysteine and phenylalanine, the CDR3 comprises 15 residues. Only the CDR3 DNA is retained, 45 bases long and in frame from the first base. V loses 0 bases of germline sequence and J loses 1 base, and the interval between the two ends is 8 bases. Collaborating institutions collected whole blood in K2EDTA tubes following their own protocols. For TCRbeta analysis, collaborators shipped samples in one of three forms: frozen whole blood, isolated PBMCs, or DNA extracted from either of those sample types. In regard to this clone: The antigen this receptor binds is unknown. Base qualities were left out, and no much larger clone turns up one base away.

TCRbeta CDR3 regions were amplified from genomic DNA using the immunoSEQ Assay, a bias-controlled multiplex PCR. The source study handled its data this way. The number of nucleated cells in each sample was estimated from the amplification of reference gene primers within the assay. To quantify the absolute abundance of each unique TCRbeta CDR3 rearrangement, sequence reads were collapsed and filtered. Productive Simpson clonality was computed per sample as the square root of Simpson's diversity index over productive rearrangements. TCRdb obtained this table from immuneACCESS and retained in-frame rearrangements with V and J assigned. These tables miss some clones; where compared with another copy, unresolved V genes account for less than half of the shortfall, and the remainder is unexplained. V and J calls and clone size are those listed in that table; D and trimming were worked out from the DNA. For this sample the table gives 60,000 to 70,000 clones, of which about three quarters were detected only once. The ten most abundant clones make up 15% to 19% of the sample.

On the study overall, not on this receptor specifically: The amount of clinical and demographic metadata varied by source and participant and was provided uncurated.

This sequence originates from an elderly man with acute or convalescent COVID-19. Sequencing was performed on peripheral blood. This sequence uses TRBV7-9 and TRBJ2-3, with a weak D call of TRBD1 (5 bases match). In nucleotide form, the sequence is TGTGCCAGCAGCTTAGCGGGGCTAGGCACAGATACGCAGTATTTT. Its amino acids are CASSLAGLGTDTQYF. Supplemented by the reference TRBV7-9 and TRBJ2-3 proteins around the CDR3, the complete variable domain is DTGVSQNPRHKITKRGQNVTFRCDPISEHNRLYWYRQTLGQGPEFLTYFQNEAQLEKSRLLSDRFSAERPKGSFSTLEIQRTEQGDSAMYLCASSLAGLGTDTQYFGPGTRLTVL.